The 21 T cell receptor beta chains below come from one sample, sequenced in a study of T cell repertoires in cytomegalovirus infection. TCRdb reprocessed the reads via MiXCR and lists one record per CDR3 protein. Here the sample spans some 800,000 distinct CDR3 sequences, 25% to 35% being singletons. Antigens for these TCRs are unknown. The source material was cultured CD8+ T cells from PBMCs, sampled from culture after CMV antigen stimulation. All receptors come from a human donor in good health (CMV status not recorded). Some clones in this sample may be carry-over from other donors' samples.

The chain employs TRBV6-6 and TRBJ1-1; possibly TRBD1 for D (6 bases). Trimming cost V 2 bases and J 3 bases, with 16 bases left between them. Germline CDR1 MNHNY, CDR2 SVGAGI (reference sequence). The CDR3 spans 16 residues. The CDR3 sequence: CASSYPQAGEHTEAFF. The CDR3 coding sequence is TGTGCCAGCAGTTACCCCCAAGCAGGGGAGCACACTGAAGCTTTCTTT.

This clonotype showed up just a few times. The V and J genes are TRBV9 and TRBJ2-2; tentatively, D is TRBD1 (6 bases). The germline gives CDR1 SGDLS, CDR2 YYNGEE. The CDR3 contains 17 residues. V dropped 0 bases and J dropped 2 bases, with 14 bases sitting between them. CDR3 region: CASSVAGAITNTGELFF. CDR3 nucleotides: TGTGCCAGCAGCGTAGCAGGGGCGATAACCAACACCGGGGAGCTGTTTTTT.

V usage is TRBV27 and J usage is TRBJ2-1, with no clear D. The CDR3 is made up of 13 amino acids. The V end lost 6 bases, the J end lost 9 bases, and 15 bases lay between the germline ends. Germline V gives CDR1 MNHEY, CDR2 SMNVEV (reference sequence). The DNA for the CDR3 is TGTGCCAGCAGCCGACACCCTTCGGGTGAGCAGTTCTTC. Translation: CASSRHPSGEQFF.

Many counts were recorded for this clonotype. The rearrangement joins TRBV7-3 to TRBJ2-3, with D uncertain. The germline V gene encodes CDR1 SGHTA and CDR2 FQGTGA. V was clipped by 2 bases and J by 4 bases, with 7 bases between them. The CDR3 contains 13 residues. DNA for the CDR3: TGTGCCAGCAGCTTAGATCTTTCAGATACGCAGTATTTT. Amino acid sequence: CASSLDLSDTQYF.

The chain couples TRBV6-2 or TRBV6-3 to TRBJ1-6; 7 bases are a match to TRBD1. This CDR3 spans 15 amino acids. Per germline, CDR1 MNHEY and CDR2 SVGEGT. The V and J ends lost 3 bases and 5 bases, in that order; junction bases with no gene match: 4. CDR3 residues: CASSYPGQNNSPLHF. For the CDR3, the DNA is TGTGCCAGCAGTTATCCGGGACAGAATAATTCACCCCTCCACTTT.

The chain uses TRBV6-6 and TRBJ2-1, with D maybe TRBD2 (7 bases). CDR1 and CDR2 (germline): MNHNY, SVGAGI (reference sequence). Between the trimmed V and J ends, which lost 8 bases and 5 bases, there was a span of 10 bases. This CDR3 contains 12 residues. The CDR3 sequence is CASGGADNEQFF. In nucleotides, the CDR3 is TGTGCCAGCGGGGGGGCGGACAATGAGCAGTTCTTC.

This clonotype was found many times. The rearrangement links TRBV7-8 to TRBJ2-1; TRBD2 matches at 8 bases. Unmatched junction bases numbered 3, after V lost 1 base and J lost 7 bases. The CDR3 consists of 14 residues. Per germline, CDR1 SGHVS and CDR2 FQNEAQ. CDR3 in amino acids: CASSLGVAGNEQFF. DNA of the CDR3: TGTGCCAGCAGCTTAGGGGTAGCGGGAAATGAGCAGTTCTTC.

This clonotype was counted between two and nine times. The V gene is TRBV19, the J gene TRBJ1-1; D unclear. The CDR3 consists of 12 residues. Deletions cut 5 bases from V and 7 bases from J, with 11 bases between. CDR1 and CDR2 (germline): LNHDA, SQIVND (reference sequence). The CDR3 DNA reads TGTGCCAGTAGTGTAGGAAATAATGAAGCTTTCTTT. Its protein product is CASSVGNNEAFF.

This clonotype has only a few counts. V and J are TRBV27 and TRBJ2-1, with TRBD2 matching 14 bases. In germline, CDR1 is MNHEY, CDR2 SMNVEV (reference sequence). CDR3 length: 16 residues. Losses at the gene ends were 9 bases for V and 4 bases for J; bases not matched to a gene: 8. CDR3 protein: CASWGLAGETYNEQFF. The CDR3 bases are TGTGCCAGTTGGGGACTAGCGGGGGAGACATACAATGAGCAGTTCTTC.

The CDR3 is CASSSPQFF. Written as DNA, the CDR3 is TGTGCCAGCAGTTCTCCTCAGTTCTTC. The rearrangement uses TRBV6-6 and TRBJ2-1, with D unresolved. V lost 4 bases, J lost 13 bases, and 5 bases lay in between. CDR1 is MNHNY and CDR2 is SVGAGI in the germline V gene (reference sequence). This CDR3 is 9 amino acids long.

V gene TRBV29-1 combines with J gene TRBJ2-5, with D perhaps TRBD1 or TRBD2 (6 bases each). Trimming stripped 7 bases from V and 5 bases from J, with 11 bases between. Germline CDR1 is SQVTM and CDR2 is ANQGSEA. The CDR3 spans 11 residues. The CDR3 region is CSGTGRETQYF. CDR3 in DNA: TGCAGCGGTACAGGGAGGGAGACCCAGTACTTC.

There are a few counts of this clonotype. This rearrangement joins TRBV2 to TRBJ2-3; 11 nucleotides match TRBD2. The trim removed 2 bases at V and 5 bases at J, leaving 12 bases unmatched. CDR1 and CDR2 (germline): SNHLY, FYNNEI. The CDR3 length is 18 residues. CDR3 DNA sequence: TGTGCCAGCAGTGAACGTGGGGCTAGCGGGGGGCTGGGAGATACGCAGTATTTT. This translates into CASSERGASGGLGDTQYF.

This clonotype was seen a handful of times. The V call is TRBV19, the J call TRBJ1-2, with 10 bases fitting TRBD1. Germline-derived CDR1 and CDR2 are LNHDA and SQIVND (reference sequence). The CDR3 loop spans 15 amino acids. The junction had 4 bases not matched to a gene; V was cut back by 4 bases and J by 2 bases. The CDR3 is CASSRDRGGNYGYTF. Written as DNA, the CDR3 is TGTGCCAGTAGTAGGGACAGGGGAGGCAACTATGGCTACACCTTC.

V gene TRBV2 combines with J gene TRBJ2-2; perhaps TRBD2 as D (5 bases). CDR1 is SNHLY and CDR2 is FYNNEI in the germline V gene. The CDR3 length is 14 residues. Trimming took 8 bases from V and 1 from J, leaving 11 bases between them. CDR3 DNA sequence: TGTGCCAGCGGAGGATCCAGGAACACCGGGGAGCTGTTTTTT. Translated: CASGGSRNTGELFF.

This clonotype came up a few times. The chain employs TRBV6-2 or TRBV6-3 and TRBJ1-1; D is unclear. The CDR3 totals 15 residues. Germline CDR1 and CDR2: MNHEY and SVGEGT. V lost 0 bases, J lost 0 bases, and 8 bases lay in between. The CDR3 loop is CASSYSGVMNTEAFF. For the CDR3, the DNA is TGTGCCAGCAGTTACTCGGGTGTAATGAACACTGAAGCTTTCTTT.

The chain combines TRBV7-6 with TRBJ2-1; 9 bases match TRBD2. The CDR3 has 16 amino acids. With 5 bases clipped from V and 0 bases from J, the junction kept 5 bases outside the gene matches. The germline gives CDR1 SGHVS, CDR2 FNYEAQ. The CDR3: CASSQAAGGSYNEQFF. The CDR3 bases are TGTGCCAGCAGCCAAGCAGCGGGGGGCTCCTACAATGAGCAGTTCTTC.

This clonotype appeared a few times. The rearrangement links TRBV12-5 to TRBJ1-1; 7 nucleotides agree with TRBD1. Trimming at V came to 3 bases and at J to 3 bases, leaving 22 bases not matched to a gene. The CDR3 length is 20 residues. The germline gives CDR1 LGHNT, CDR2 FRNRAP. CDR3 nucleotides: TGTGCTAGTGGTTTCGTGCGAGGGGCAGGGGGTATTGAGATGGACACTGAAGCTTTCTTT. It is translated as CASGFVRGAGGIEMDTEAFF.

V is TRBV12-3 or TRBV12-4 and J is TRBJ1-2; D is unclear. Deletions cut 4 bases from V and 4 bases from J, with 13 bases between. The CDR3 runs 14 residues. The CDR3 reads CASSYTSQRYGYTF. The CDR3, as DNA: TGTGCCAGCAGTTATACATCACAGCGCTATGGCTACACCTTC.

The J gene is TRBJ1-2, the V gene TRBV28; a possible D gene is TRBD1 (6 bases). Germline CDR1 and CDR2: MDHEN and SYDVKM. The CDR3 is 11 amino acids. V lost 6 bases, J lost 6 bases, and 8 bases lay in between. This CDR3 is CASRAGDGYTF. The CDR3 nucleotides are TGTGCCAGCAGAGCAGGGGATGGCTACACCTTC.

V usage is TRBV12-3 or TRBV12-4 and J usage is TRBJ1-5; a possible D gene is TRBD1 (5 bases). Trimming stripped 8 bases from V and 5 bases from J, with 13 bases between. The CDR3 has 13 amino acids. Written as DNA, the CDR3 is TGTGCCAGCGGTGACAGATCTTATCAGCCCCAGCATTTT. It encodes CASGDRSYQPQHF.

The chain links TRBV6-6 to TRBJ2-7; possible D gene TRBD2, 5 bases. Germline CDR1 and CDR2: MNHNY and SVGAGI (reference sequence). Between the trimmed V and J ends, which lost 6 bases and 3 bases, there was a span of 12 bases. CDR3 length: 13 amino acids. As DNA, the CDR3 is TGTGCCAGCAGCCGGGTCGGACTCTACGAGCAGTACGTC. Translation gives CASSRVGLYEQYV.